Listed below are T cell receptor beta chains from one sample, sequenced in a study of T cells in Graves' hyperthyroidism and ophthalmopathy. TCRdb re-called the multiplex PCR reads with MiXCR, one entry per CDR3 protein. The table lists around 490,000 distinct CDR3 sequences, 20% of them singletons, with over 45% in the top ten. Sequenced material: blood. The receptors shown here come from a man in his forties or fifties with Graves' ophthalmopathy. The CDR3 runs from the conserved cysteine through the conserved F or W. D genes are given only for firm matches. Size is stated for part of the rows, as once, few or many counts, or as a class when the clone is expanded.

>few|TRBV15|TRBJ2-7|.
TGTGCCACCAGCAGAGTTTTACAGGGCCACGAGCAGTACTTC
CATSRVLQGHEQYF
>.|TRBV27|TRBJ1-6|.
TGTGCCAGCAGTTTATGGGGTTCACCCCTCCACTTT
CASSLWGSPLHF
>.|TRBV5-6|TRBJ2-7|.
TGTGCCAGCAGCTCTGAAAGGGCAGTCTCCTACGAGCAGTACTTC
CASSSERAVSYEQYF
>few|TRBV5-1|TRBJ2-3|.
TGCGCCAGCAGCGGGGGACCGAGCACAGATACGCAGTATTTT
CASSGGPSTDTQYF
>many|TRBV6-2/TRBV6-3|TRBJ2-1|TRBD2
TGTGCCAGCAGTTTCGTCCTAGCGGAGAAGTACAATGAGCAGTTCTTC
CASSFVLAEKYNEQFF
>.|TRBV7-9|TRBJ2-3|.
TGTGCCAGCAGGCGGATCGAGACGGGTCCAGATACGCAGTATTTT
CASRRIETGPDTQYF
>few|TRBV7-2|TRBJ1-2|TRBD1
TGTGCCAGCAGCAAGGGGGGCAGGGGACAGAATAACTATGGCTACACCTTC
CASSKGGRGQNNYGYTF
>.|TRBV30|TRBJ1-6|TRBD1
TGTGCCTGGAGGGCAGGGGGCTATAATTCACCCCTCCACTTT
CAWRAGGYNSPLHF
>few|TRBV7-3|TRBJ2-3|TRBD2
TGTGCCAGCAGCTTAAGGACGGGGGGGCCTCTCGGCGATACGCAGTATTTT
CASSLRTGGPLGDTQYF
>.|TRBV5-1|TRBJ2-7|.
TGCGCCAGCAGCTTCCTAGGGGCCGGGGGTGACGAGCAGTACTTC
CASSFLGAGGDEQYF
>.|TRBV3-1|TRBJ2-1|TRBD2
TGTGCCAGCAGCCTAGCGGGAGAGAGAAATGAGCAGTTCTTC
CASSLAGERNEQFF
>many|TRBV11-2|TRBJ2-7|TRBD2
TGTGCCAGCAGCAGCCTAGCGGGCCCCTACGAGCAGTACTTC
CASSSLAGPYEQYF
>few|TRBV7-6|TRBJ2-1|TRBD2
TGTGCCAGCAGCCCCCGCCCACTGACTAGCGGGAGCAAGGGTCATGAGCAGTTCTTC
CASSPRPLTSGSKGHEQFF
>.|TRBV27|TRBJ2-7|.
TGTGCCAGCAGTTTAGGAGGGAGTGGGAACACCTACGAGCAGTACTTC
CASSLGGSGNTYEQYF
>.|TRBV11-2|TRBJ2-3|TRBD2
TGTGCCAGCAGCTTAGAAGCGGGAAGAAGCACAGATACGCAGTATTTT
CASSLEAGRSTDTQYF
>.|TRBV6-5|TRBJ2-2|TRBD1
TGTGCCAGCAGTTCGGGACAGGGCCCCGGGGAGCTGTTTTTT
CASSSGQGPGELFF
>many|TRBV12-3/TRBV12-4|TRBJ2-7|TRBD1
TGTGCCAGCAGTTCCGGGACAGTCGACTACGAGCAGTACTTC
CASSSGTVDYEQYF
>few|TRBV6-5|TRBJ1-2|TRBD1
TGTGCCAGCAGTTACTCTATGACAGGGAGGTTTTACGGCTACACCTTC
CASSYSMTGRFYGYTF
>many|TRBV5-1|TRBJ2-3|.
TGCGCCAGCAATCGGCATTTCACAGATACGCAGTATTTT
CASNRHFTDTQYF
>many|TRBV5-1|TRBJ2-7|TRBD1
TGCGCCAGCAGCCGGACAGGCGTCTCCTACGAGCAGTACTTC
CASSRTGVSYEQYF
>.|TRBV27|TRBJ1-2|.
TGTGCCAGCAGTCCCCTGGGTGGTTCGAATGATGGCTACACCTTC
CASSPLGGSNDGYTF
>few|TRBV7-2|TRBJ1-2|TRBD1
TGTGCCAGCAGCCATTTCGGACAGGGCTCCTATGGCTACACCTTC
CASSHFGQGSYGYTF
>.|TRBV11-2|TRBJ1-6|.
TGTGCCAGCAGCTTTCAACAGCGCTCGTATAATTCACCCCTCCACTTT
CASSFQQRSYNSPLHF
>.|TRBV19|TRBJ1-6|.
TGTGCCAGTAGTACCCGGGACCGGACACGATCACCCCTCCACTTT
CASSTRDRTRSPLHF
>few|TRBV11-2|TRBJ2-1|TRBD2
TGTGCCAGCAGCTTATTAAGGGGACTAGCGGGCAATGAGCAGTTCTTC
CASSLLRGLAGNEQFF
>.|TRBV29-1|TRBJ1-2|.
TGCAGCGTTGAAGGGTCTGGGACGGATTTCTATGGCTACACCTTC
CSVEGSGTDFYGYTF
>few|TRBV27|TRBJ2-7|TRBD1
TGTGCCAGCAGTTCTGCGACGGGACAGAGCTTCTACGAGCAGTACTTC
CASSSATGQSFYEQYF
>.|TRBV11-2|TRBJ2-1|TRBD2
TGTGCCAGCGGATACCCCCCTACCGGGACTAGCGGGATCTACAATGAGCAGTTCTTC
CASGYPPTGTSGIYNEQFF
>many|TRBV28|TRBJ2-3|.
TGTGCCAGCAGCCTACTAGAAGGGGAGCAGTATTTT
CASSLLEGEQYF
>many|TRBV28|TRBJ2-7|.
TGTGCCAGCAGTTTCGGGAAATACGAGCAGTACTTC
CASSFGKYEQYF
>many|TRBV5-1|TRBJ1-1|.
TGCGCCAGCAGCCGGGACGGGGCAGAATCTGAAGCTTTCTTT
CASSRDGAESEAFF
>many|TRBV6-1|TRBJ1-1|.
TGTGCCAGCAGTGCCGGGTTCAGGAACACTGAAGCTTTCTTT
CASSAGFRNTEAFF
>few|TRBV28|TRBJ1-2|.
TGTGCCAGCAGTTTATTCGGAGGGGAGGACTATGGCTACACCTTC
CASSLFGGEDYGYTF
>.|TRBV7-9|TRBJ2-7|.
TGTGCCAGCACCCCCTACTTGGGCTCCTACGAGCAGTACTTC
CASTPYLGSYEQYF
>many|TRBV20-1|TRBJ2-1|TRBD2
TGCAGTGCCAGGACGGGACTAGAGGTGTCTGAGCAGTTCTTC
CSARTGLEVSEQFF
>many|TRBV5-1|TRBJ2-5|TRBD2
TGCGCCAGCAGCACTCAAGGACTAGCAGCAGAGACCCAGTACTTC
CASSTQGLAAETQYF
>.|TRBV10-3|TRBJ1-6|.
TGTGCCATCAGAGGACGGAATAATTCACCCCTCCACTTT
CAIRGRNNSPLHF
>.|TRBV9|TRBJ1-2|.
TGTGCCAGCAGCGTAGGGAATGGCTACACCTTC
CASSVGNGYTF
>.|TRBV24-1|TRBJ2-1|.
TGTGCCACCAGGGACAGTTCCCGCAATGAGCAGTTCTTC
CATRDSSRNEQFF
>few|TRBV7-3|TRBJ2-3|TRBD2
TGTGCCAGCAGCCGACTAGCGGGTTTCACAGATACGCAGTATTTT
CASSRLAGFTDTQYF
>many|TRBV12-3/TRBV12-4|TRBJ2-3|TRBD1
TGTGCCAGCACCGACCGACAGGGAGGCACAGATACGCAGTATTTT
CASTDRQGGTDTQYF
>few|TRBV5-1|TRBJ2-5|TRBD1
TGCGCCAGCAGCTTGGTGGGGACAGGGAAGCAAGAGACCCAGTACTTC
CASSLVGTGKQETQYF
>.|TRBV6-1|TRBJ2-3|.
TGTGCCAGCAGCACCATCCCAAAAAGCGGTACAGATACGCAGTATTTT
CASSTIPKSGTDTQYF
>few|TRBV12-5|TRBJ1-1|.
TGTGCTAGTGGTTGGCTCCCGGGGTCGGGGGGAGCTTTCTTT
CASGWLPGSGGAFF